This T cell receptor beta chain was obtained from a study of blood T cell repertoires in COVID-19 (dated by TCRdb to about 2020). Describing the broader study: Samples covering the acute and convalescent phases of COVID-19 were provided by collaborators in the United States, Italy and Spain. Samples were obtained from the ongoing ImmuneRACE study (first 160 participants) and from 1,254 subjects provided by 6 global collaborators. A freely available public database, intended as a resource for researchers studying the immune response to SARS-CoV-2, is where the repertoires were released. The dataset comprised deeply sampled blood TCRbeta repertoires from subjects exposed to, actively infected with, or recovered from COVID-19. The prospective study material was composed of cDNA or gDNA derived from T cells, B-cell-depleted T cells, or PBMCs. Where available, HLA class I and class II types were obtained from metadata supplied by the sample provider rather than from assay-based typing. Sample metadata almost always included a de-identified subject ID, COVID-19 status, age in years and sex.

TCRbeta CDR3 regions were amplified from genomic DNA using the immunoSEQ Assay, a bias-controlled multiplex PCR. In the original analysis: Within the assay, amplification of reference gene primers was used to estimate how many nucleated cells each sample contained. To quantify the absolute abundance of each unique TCRbeta CDR3 rearrangement, sequence reads were collapsed and filtered. Productive Simpson clonality was computed per sample as the square root of Simpson's diversity index over productive rearrangements. TCRdb took this table from immuneACCESS and kept in-frame rearrangements with V and J called. Such tables lack part of the clones; where checked against another copy, unresolved V genes explain under half of the gap, and the rest is unexplained. That table gives V, J and clone size, and the DNA gave D and trimming. Here the sample has fewer than 85,000 clones; under 80% occur a single time. Together, the top ten hold approximately 27% of the sample.

On the study overall, not on this receptor specifically: The quantity of clinical and demographic metadata differed by source and by participant and was supplied without curation.

Collaborating institutions collected whole blood in K2EDTA tubes following their own protocols. For TCRbeta analysis, collaborator samples were shipped as frozen whole blood, as isolated PBMCs, or as DNA extracted from either sample type. Only a few counts were recorded for this clone. This clone's antigen is unknown. No base quality information exists; no much larger clone differs at one position. Sequencing was carried out using peripheral blood. The TCR sequence derives from a woman aged 80 or over with active or convalescent COVID-19.

The DNA sequence is as follows: TGTGCCACCTACCGGGGTGGCAATCAGCCCCAGCATTTT. Its translation is CATYRGGNQPQHF. The sequence links TRBV10-3 to TRBJ1-5; there is no confident call for the D gene. The germline V gene sets CDR1 to ENHRY and CDR2 to SYGVKD. There are 13 amino acids in the CDR3, from cysteine to phenylalanine inclusive. Only the CDR3 part of the read is kept: 39 bases, read in frame from the first base. V drops 10 bases and J drops 2 bases, leaving 12 bases in between.